This T cell receptor beta chain came from a study of spatial heterogeneity in lung cancer. Specified time point: sample taken at primary tumor resection. The CDR3 is made up of 16 amino acids. Per germline, CDR1 LGHNA and CDR2 YSLEER. Trimming took 3 bases from V and 4 from J; bases not matched to a gene: 6. This clonotype was seen repeatedly, ten times or more. TCRdb passed the 5' RACE reads through MiXCR, listing each CDR3 protein once. The sample includes roughly 23,000 distinct CDR3 sequences, approximately 4.8% of them seen just once. The material was PBMCs, obtained at surgery. This sequence was found in a male donor with early-stage non-small cell lung cancer. This chain links TRBV4-3 with TRBJ2-1; 10 nucleotides align to TRBD1. DNA of the CDR3: TGCGCCAGCAGCCACCGACCGGGACAGGGGTACAATGAGCAGTTCTTC. The encoded protein is CASSHRPGQGYNEQFF.